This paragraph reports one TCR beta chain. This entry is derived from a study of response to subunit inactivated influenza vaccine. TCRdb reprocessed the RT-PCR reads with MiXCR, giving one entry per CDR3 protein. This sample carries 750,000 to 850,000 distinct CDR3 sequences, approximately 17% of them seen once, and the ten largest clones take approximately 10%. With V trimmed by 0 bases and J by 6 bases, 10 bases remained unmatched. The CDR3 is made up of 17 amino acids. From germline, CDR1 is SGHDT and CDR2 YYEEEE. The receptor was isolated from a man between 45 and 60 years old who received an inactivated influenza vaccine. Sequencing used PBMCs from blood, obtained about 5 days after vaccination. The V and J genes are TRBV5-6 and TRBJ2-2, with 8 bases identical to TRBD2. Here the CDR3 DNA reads TGTGCCAGCAGCTTGGCGAGCGGGAGAACGAGGGCCGGGGAGCTGTTTTTT. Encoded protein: CASSLASGRTRAGELFF.